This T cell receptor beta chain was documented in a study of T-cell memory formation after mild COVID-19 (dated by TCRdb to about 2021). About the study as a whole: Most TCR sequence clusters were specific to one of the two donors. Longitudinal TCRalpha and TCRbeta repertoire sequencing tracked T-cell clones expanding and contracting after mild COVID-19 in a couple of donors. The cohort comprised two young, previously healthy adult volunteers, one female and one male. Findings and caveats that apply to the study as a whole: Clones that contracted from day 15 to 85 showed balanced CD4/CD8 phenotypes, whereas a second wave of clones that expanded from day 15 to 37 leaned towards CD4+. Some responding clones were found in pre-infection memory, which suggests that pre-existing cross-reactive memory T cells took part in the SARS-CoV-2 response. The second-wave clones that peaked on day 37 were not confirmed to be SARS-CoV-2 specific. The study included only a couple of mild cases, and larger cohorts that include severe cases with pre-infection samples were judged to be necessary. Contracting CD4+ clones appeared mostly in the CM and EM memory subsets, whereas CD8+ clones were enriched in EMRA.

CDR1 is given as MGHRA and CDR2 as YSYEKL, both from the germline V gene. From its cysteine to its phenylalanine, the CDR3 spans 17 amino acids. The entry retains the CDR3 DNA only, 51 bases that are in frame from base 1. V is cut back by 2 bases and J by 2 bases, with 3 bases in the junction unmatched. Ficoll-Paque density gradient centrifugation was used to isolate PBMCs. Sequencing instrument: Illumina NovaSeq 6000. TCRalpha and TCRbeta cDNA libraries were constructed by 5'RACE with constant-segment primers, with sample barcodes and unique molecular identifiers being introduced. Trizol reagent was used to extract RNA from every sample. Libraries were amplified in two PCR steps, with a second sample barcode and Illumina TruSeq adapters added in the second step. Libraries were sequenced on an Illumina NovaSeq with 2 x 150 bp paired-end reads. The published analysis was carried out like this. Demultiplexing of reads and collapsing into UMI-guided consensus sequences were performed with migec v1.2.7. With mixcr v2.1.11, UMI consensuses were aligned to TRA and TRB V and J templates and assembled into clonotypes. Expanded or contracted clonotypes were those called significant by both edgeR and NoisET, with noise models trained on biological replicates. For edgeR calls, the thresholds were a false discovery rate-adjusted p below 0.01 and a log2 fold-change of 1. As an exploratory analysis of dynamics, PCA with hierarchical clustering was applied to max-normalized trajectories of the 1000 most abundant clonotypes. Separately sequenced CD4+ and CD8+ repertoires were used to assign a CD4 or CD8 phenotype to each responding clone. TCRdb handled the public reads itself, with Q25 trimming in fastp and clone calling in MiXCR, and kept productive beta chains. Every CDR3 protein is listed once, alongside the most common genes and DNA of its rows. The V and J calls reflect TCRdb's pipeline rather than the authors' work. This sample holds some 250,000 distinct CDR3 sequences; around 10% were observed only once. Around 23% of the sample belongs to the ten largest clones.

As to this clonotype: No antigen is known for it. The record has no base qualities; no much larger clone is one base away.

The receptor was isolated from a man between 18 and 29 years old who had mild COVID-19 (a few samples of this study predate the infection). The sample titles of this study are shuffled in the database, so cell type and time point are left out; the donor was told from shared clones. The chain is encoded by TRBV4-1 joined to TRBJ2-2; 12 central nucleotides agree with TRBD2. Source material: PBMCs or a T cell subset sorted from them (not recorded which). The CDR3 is CASSQWTSGVNTGELFF. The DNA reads TGCGCCAGCAGCCAATGGACTAGCGGGGTAAACACCGGGGAGCTGTTTTTT.